Shown below are 14 T cell receptor beta chains from a single sample sequenced in a study of CD8 T cell repertoires and HIV-1 epitope variants. What these receptors recognize is not known. Clones were sequenced by immunoSEQ multiplex PCR, and TCRdb holds only the in-frame ones, with some missing. The sample consists of 4,000 to 6,000 clones, roughly 67% of them appearing once. The sample taken for sequencing was cultured CD8+ T cells derived from PBMCs. Receptor source: a male donor with HIV.

This sequence joins TRBV10-3 and TRBJ1-1; perhaps TRBD1 as D (5 bases). Trimming removed 6 bases at V and 9 bases at J, with 11 bases between. Germline V CDR1 and CDR2: ENHRY, SYGVKD. The CDR3 runs to 11 residues. This chain's CDR3 is CAIRQEGKAFF. The CDR3 DNA follows: TGTGCCATCAGACAGGAGGGGAAAGCTTTCTTT.

The chain combines TRBV5-5 with TRBJ2-7; D ambiguous. Germline-derived CDR1 and CDR2 are SGHKS and YYEKEE (reference sequence). Trimming stripped 0 bases from V and 3 bases from J, with 13 bases between. The CDR3 totals 15 residues. Written as DNA, the CDR3 is TGTGCCAGCAGCTTGGAATTGATACTTGGCTACGAGCAGTACTTC. This encodes CASSLELILGYEQYF. Combining the CDR3 with reference TRBV5-5 and TRBJ2-7 gives the whole variable domain DAGVTQSPTHLIKTRGQQVTLRCSPISGHKSVSWYQQVLGQGPQFIFQYYEKEERGRGNFPDRFSARQFPNYSSELNVNALLLGDSALYLCASSLELILGYEQYFGPGTRLTVT.

The chain uses TRBV28 and TRBJ2-7; 8 nucleotides align to TRBD1. Germline values: CDR1 MDHEN, CDR2 SYDVKM. The CDR3 sequence is 13 residues long. V lost 3 bases to trimming and J lost 2 bases; unmatched junction nucleotides: 0. The CDR3: CASSLDRAYEQYF. CDR3 sequence (DNA): TGTGCCAGCAGTTTGGACAGGGCCTACGAGCAGTACTTC.

The chain couples TRBV11-2 to TRBJ2-1, with D perhaps matching TRBD1 (5 bases). V lost 7 bases to trimming and J lost 2 bases, with 24 bases between them. Germline V gene lookup returns CDR1 SGHAT and CDR2 FQNNGV. This CDR3 comprises 18 residues. CDR3 DNA sequence: TGTGCCAGCACTCGATCAGGGTTTGGTTTTCGGACCTACAATGAGCAGTTCTTC. This translates into CASTRSGFGFRTYNEQFF.

CDR3 protein: CASSDKGETGELFF. In DNA form, the CDR3 reads TGTGCCAGCAGTGACAAGGGGGAGACCGGGGAGCTGTTTTTT. The chain recombines TRBV6-1 with TRBJ2-2, with D perhaps TRBD1 (6 bases). Trimming removed 3 bases from V and 5 bases from J, with 10 bases in between. This CDR3 contains 14 residues. Germline values: CDR1 MNHNS, CDR2 SASEGT.

This chain uses TRBV19 with TRBJ2-5; TRBD1 agrees at 10 bases. Germline V gene lookup returns CDR1 LNHDA and CDR2 SQIVND (reference sequence). The J segment lost 5 bases and the V segment lost 7 bases, leaving 7 bases of the junction unmatched. The CDR3 covers 14 residues. CDR3 DNA sequence: TGTGCCAGTACCCTTAGACAGGGGGCGGAGACCCAGTACTTC. The encoded protein is CASTLRQGAETQYF.

This chain joins TRBV29-1 and TRBJ1-3; D remains ambiguous. The CDR3 consists of 11 residues. V lost 4 bases and J lost 4, with 5 bases in between. CDR1 SQVTM and CDR2 ANQGSEA come from the germline V gene. The CDR3 loop reads CSVVQGNTIYF. CDR3 nucleotides: TGCAGCGTTGTACAGGGAAACACCATATATTTT.

Only one count was recorded for this clone. The J gene is TRBJ2-7, the V gene TRBV27; 8 bases align to TRBD1. Germline V gene lookup returns CDR1 MNHEY and CDR2 SMNVEV (reference sequence). The CDR3 spans 14 residues. V was clipped by 5 bases and J by 5 bases; unmatched bases: 8. The CDR3: CASSPGQVLHEQYF. The CDR3 DNA follows: TGTGCCAGCAGTCCGGGACAGGTGCTACACGAGCAGTACTTC.

V usage is TRBV7-2 and J usage is TRBJ2-3; possibly TRBD2 for D (5 bases). The germline gives CDR1 SGHTA, CDR2 FQGNSA. The germline V and J ends were trimmed by 2 bases and 2 bases, with 14 bases remaining between them. CDR3 length: 16 amino acids. In nucleotides, the CDR3 is TGTGCCAGCAGCTTATATGCCTTCGGGGACACAGATACGCAGTATTTT. It translates to CASSLYAFGDTDTQYF.

The table lists this clone with a few counts. The J gene is TRBJ1-4, the V gene TRBV7-9; TRBD1 is a possible D gene (5 bases). The germline V gene has CDR1 SEHNR and CDR2 FQNEAQ (reference sequence). The V and J ends lost 1 base and 4 bases respectively, with 13 bases between them. The CDR3 loop spans 16 amino acids. CDR3 protein: CASSLDATAFNEKLFF. CDR3 DNA: TGTGCCAGCAGCTTAGACGCGACAGCTTTTAATGAAAAACTGTTTTTT.

This clone showed up just a few times. The chain joins TRBV28 to TRBJ1-5, with D uncertain. The ends were cut back, 6 bases at V and 12 bases at J, with 15 bases in the middle. CDR1 and CDR2 from the germline V gene are MDHEN and SYDVKM. The CDR3 contains 12 residues. CDR3 in DNA: TGTGCCAGCAGCCTAGTTGAGGGTTACCAGCATTTT. Amino acid sequence: CASSLVEGYQHF.

This clone was picked up a small number of times. This chain links TRBV27 with TRBJ2-2, with TRBD2 matching over 7 bases. V trimming: 2 bases; J trimming: 4 bases; junction bases outside the gene matches: 4. This CDR3 comprises 15 residues. Germline loops: CDR1 MNHEY, CDR2 SMNVEV (reference sequence). For the CDR3, the DNA is TGTGCCAGCAGTTTAGGGGGGGAGGGCACCGGGGAGCTGTTTTTT. Protein sequence: CASSLGGEGTGELFF.

This clone was detected only a few times. The chain carries TRBV5-1 and TRBJ1-6; 8 positions agree with TRBD1. V lost 4 bases to trimming and J lost 7 bases; unmatched junction nucleotides: 1. Germline-derived CDR1 and CDR2 are SGHRS and YFSETQ. The CDR3 contains 13 residues. The CDR3 DNA follows: TGCGCCAGCAGCCACAGGGGGAATTCACCCCTCCACTTT. Amino acid sequence: CASSHRGNSPLHF.

The chain recombines TRBV28 with TRBJ2-1; TRBD2 matches at 13 bases. V was pared by 5 bases and J by 6 bases, with 4 bases of the junction left unmatched. There are 15 residues in the CDR3. Germline V CDR1 and CDR2: MDHEN, SYDVKM. In nucleotides, the CDR3 is TGTGCCAGCAGTCCCCGGACTAGCGGGAGCAATGAGCAGTTCTTC. This encodes CASSPRTSGSNEQFF.